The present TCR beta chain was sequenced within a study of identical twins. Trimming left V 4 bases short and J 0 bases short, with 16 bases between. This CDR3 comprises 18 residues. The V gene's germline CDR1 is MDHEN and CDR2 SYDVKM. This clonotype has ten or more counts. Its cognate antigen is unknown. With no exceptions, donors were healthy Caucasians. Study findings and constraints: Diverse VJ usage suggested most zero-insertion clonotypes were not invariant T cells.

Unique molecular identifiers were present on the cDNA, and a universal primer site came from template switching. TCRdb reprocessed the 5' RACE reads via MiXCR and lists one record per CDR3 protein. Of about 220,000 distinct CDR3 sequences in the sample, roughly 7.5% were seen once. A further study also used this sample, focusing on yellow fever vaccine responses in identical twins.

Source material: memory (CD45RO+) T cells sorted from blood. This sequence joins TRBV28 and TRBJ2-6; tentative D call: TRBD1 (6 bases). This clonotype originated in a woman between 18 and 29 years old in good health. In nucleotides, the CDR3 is TGTGCCAGCAGTTCGACAGGCAAATTCATCTCTGGGGCCAACGTCCTGACTTTC. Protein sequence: CASSSTGKFISGANVLTF.